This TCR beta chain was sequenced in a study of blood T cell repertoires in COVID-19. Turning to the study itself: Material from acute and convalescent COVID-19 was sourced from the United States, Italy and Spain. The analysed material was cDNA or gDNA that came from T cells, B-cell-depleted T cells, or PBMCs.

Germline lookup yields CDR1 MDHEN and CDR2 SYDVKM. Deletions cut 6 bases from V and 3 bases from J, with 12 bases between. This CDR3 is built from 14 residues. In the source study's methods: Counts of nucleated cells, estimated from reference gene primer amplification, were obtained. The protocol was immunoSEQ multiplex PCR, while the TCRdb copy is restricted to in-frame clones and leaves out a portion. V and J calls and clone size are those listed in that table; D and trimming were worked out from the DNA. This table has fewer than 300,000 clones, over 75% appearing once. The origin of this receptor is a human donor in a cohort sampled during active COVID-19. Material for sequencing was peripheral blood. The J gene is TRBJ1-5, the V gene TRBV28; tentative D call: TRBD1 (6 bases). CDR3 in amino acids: CASREQGHNQPQHF. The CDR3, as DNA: TGTGCCAGCAGGGAACAGGGCCACAATCAGCCCCAGCATTTT.